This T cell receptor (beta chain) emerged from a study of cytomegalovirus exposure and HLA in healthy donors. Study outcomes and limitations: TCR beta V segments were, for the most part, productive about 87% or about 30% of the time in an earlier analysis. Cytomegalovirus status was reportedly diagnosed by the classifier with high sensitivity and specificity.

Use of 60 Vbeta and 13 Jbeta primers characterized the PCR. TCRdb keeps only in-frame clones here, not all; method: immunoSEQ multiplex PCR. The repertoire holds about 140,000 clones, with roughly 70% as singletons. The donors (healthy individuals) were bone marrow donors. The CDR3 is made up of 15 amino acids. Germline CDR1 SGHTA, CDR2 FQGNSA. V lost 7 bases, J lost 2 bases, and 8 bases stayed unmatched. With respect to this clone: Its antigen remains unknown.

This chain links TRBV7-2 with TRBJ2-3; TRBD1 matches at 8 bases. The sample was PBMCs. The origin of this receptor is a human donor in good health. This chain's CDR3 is CASILRTGITDTQYF. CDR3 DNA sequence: TGTGCCAGCATCCTCCGGACAGGGATCACAGATACGCAGTATTTT.